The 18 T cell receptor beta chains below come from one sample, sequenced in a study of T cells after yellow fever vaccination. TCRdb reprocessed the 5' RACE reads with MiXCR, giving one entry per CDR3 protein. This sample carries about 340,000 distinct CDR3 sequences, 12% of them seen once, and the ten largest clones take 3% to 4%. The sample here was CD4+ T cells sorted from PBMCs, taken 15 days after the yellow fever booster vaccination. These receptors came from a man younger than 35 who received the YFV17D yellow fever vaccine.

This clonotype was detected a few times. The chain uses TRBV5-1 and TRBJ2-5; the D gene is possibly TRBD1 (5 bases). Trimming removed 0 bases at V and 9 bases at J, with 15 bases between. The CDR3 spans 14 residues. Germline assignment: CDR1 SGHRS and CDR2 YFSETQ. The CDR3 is CASSLEAGYRAQYF. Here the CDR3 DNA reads TGCGCCAGCAGCTTGGAGGCAGGGTATCGTGCCCAGTACTTC. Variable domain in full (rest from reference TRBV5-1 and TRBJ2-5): KAGVTQTPRYLIKTRGQQVTLSCSPISGHRSVSWYQQTPGQGLQFLFEYFSETQRNKGNFPGRFSGRQFSNSRSEMNVSTLELGDSALYLCASSLEAGYRAQYFGPGTRLLVL.

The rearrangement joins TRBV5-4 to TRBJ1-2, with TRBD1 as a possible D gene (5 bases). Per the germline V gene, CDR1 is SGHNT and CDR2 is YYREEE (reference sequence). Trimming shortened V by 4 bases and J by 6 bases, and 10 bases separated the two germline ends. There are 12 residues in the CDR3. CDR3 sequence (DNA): TGTGCCAGCAGCCGTCCGGGGGATGGCTACACCTTC. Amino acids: CASSRPGDGYTF.

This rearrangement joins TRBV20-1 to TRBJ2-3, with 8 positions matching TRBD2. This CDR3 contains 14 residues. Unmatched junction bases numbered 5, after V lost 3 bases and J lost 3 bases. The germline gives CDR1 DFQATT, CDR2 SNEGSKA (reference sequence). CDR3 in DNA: TGCAGTGCTAGCATTAGCGGGGTAACAGATACGCAGTATTTT. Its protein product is CSASISGVTDTQYF.

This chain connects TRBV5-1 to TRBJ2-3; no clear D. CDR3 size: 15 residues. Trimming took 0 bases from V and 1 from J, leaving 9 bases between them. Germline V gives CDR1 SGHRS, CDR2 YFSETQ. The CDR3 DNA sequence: TGCGCCAGCAGCTTGGCTGGTGTCCGCACAGATACGCAGTATTTT. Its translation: CASSLAGVRTDTQYF.

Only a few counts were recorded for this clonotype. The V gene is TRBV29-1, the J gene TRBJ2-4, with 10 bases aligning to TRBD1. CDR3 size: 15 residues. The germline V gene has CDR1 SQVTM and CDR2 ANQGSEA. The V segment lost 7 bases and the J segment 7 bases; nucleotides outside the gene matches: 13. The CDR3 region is CSGVGDRGWDNIQYF. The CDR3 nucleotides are TGCAGCGGAGTGGGGGACAGGGGATGGGATAACATTCAGTACTTC.

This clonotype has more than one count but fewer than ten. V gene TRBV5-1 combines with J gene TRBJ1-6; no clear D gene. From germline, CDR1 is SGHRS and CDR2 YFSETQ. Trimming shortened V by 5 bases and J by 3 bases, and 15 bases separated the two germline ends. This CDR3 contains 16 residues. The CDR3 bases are TGCGCCAGCAGTCTTTCTAGGGCCGACTATAATTCACCCCTCCACTTT. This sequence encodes CASSLSRADYNSPLHF.

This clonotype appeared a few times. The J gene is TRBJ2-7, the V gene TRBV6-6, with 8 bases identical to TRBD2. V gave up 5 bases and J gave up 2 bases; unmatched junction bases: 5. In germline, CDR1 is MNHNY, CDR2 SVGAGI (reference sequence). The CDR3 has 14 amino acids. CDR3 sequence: CASSNTGGPYEQYV. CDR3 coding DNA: TGTGCCAGCAGTAATACGGGGGGGCCCTACGAGCAGTACGTC.

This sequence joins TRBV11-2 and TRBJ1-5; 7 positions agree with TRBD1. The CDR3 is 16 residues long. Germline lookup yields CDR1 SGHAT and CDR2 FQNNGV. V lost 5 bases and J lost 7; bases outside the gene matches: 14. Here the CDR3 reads CASSLNTGDGNQPQHF. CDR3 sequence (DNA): TGTGCCAGCAGCCTGAACACAGGGGACGGTAACCAGCCCCAGCATTTT.

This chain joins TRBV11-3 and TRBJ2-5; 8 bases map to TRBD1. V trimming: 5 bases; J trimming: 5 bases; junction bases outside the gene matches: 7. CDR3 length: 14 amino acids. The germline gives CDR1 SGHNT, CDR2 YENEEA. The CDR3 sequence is CASSLNRGSETQYF. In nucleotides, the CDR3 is TGTGCCAGCAGCCTTAACAGGGGGTCCGAGACCCAGTACTTC.

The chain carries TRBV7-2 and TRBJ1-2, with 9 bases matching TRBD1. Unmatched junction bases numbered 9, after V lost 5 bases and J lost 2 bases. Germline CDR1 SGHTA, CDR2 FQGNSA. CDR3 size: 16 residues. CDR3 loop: CASSPLGTGRNYGYTF. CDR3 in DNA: TGTGCCAGCAGCCCCCTAGGGACAGGGAGGAACTATGGCTACACCTTC. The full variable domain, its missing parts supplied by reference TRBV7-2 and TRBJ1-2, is GAGVSQSPSNKVTEKGKDVELRCDPISGHTALYWYRQSLGQGLEFLIYFQGNSAPDKSGLPSDRFSAERTGGSVSTLTIQRTQQEDSAVYLCASSPLGTGRNYGYTFGSGTRLTVV.

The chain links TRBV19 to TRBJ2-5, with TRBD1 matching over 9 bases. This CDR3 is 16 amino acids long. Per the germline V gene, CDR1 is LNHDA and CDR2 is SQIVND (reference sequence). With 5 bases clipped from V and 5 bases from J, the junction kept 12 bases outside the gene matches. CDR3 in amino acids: CASSPWDRASSETQYF. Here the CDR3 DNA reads TGTGCCAGTAGTCCGTGGGACAGGGCTAGTTCGGAGACCCAGTACTTC.

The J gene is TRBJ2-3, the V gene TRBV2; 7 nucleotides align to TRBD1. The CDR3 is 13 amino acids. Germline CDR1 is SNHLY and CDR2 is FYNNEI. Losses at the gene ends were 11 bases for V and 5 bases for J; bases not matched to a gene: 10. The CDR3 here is CAGHRGSGDTQYF. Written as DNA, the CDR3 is TGTGCCGGCCACAGGGGTTCGGGAGATACGCAGTATTTT.

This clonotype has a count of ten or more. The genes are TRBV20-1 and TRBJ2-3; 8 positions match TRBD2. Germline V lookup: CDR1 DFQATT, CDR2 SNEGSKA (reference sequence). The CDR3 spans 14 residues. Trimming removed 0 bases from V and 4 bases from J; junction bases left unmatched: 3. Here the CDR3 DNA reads TGCAGTGCTAGAGATGGGACTAGTTCAGATACGCAGTATTTT. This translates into CSARDGTSSDTQYF.

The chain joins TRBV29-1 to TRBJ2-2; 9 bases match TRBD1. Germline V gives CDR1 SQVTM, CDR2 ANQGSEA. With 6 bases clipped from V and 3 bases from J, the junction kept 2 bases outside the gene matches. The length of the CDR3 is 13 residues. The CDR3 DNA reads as TGCAGCGTAGGACAGGGGCACACCGGGGAGCTGTTTTTT. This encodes CSVGQGHTGELFF.

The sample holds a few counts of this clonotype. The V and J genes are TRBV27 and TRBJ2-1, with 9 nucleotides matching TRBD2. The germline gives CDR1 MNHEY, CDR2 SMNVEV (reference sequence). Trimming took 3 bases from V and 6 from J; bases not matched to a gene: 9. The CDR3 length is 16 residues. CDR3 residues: CASSFPGTSTSNEQFF. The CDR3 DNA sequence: TGTGCCAGCAGTTTCCCCGGGACTAGCACCAGCAATGAGCAGTTCTTC.

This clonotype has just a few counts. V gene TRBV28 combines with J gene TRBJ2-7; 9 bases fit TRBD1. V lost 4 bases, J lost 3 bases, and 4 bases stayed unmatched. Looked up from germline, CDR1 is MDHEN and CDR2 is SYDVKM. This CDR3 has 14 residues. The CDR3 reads CASSSTGGRYEQYV. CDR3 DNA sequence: TGTGCCAGCAGTTCTACAGGGGGCCGCTACGAGCAGTACGTC.

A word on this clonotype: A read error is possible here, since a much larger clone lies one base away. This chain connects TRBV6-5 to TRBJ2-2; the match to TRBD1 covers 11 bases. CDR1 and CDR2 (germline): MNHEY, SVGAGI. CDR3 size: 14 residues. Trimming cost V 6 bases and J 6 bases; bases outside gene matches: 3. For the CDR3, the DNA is TGTGCCAGCAGCCGGGACAGGGGGTCCGGGGAGCTGTTTTTT. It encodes CASSRDRGSGELFF.

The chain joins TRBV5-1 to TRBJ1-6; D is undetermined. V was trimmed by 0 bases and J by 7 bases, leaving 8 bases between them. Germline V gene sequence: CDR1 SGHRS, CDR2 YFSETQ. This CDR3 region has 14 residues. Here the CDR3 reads CASSLDSQNSPLHF. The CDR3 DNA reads TGCGCCAGCAGCTTGGACAGCCAGAATTCACCCCTCCACTTT.